Shown below are 12 T cell receptor beta chains from a single sample sequenced in a study of OX40 agonist ivuxolimab in advanced cancers. Here immunoSEQ multiplex PCR was the method, and the copy in TCRdb shows in-frame clones only, minus some. The sample lists tens of thousands of clones; 85% to 90% were seen once. Sequenced here: CD4+ or CD8+ T cells sorted from blood, sampled in a trial of the OX40 agonist ivuxolimab. The receptors stem from an adult with an advanced solid tumor such as melanoma, head and neck, liver or kidney cancer.

The gene calls are TRBV28 and TRBJ2-7; 10 nucleotides match TRBD2. This CDR3 has 18 residues. V lost 2 bases and J lost 4; bases outside the gene matches: 14. Germline loops: CDR1 MDHEN, CDR2 SYDVKM. CDR3 protein: CASSLLSPGTSDPYEQYF. CDR3 nucleotide sequence: TGTGCCAGCAGTTTACTTAGTCCCGGGACTAGCGACCCGTACGAGCAGTACTTC.

The chain is built from TRBV28 and TRBJ2-1; a possible D gene is TRBD2 (5 bases). CDR3 length equals 14 residues. V was pared by 8 bases and J by 3 bases, with 14 bases between. CDR1 MDHEN and CDR2 SYDVKM come from the germline V gene. CDR3 amino acids: CASAPWAGYNEQFF. The CDR3 nucleotides are TGTGCCAGCGCCCCTTGGGCGGGCTACAATGAGCAGTTCTTC. Supplemented by reference TRBV28 and TRBJ2-1, the full variable domain reads DVKVTQSSRYLVKRTGEKVFLECVQDMDHENMFWYRQDPGLGLRLIYFSYDVKMKEKGDIPEGYSVSREKKERFSLILESASTNQTSMYLCASAPWAGYNEQFFGPGTRLTVL.

This clone has just one count. The chain is built from TRBV19 and TRBJ2-5; TRBD1 might be the D (6 bases). Trimming pared 3 bases from V and 4 bases from J, leaving 18 bases between. The CDR3 runs 16 residues. The germline gives CDR1 LNHDA, CDR2 SQIVND (reference sequence). The DNA of the CDR3 is TGTGCCAGTAGTATCTCCCTGACAGGAATCTTAGAGACCCAGTACTTC. Protein product: CASSISLTGILETQYF.

The chain links TRBV18 to TRBJ1-2, with unresolved D. Trimming took 3 bases from V and 3 from J, leaving 5 bases between them. From germline, CDR1 is KGHSH and CDR2 LQKENI. CDR3 length equals 12 residues. In DNA form, the CDR3 reads TGTGCCAGCTCACCCCAGGACTATGGCTACACCTTC. Protein product: CASSPQDYGYTF.

The V gene is TRBV4-1, the J gene TRBJ2-5; D not certain. Trimming cost V 1 base and J 5 bases, with 8 bases left between them. The germline V gene has CDR1 MGHRA and CDR2 YSYEKL. The CDR3 runs 13 residues. The CDR3 is CASSQVPAETQYF. The CDR3, as DNA: TGCGCCAGCAGCCAAGTCCCGGCGGAGACCCAGTACTTC.

The DNA for the CDR3 is TGTGCCAGCAGCGTAGGACTAGCGGGCTACAATGAGCAGTTCTTC. It translates to CASSVGLAGYNEQFF. V and J are TRBV9 and TRBJ2-1, with 10 bases fitting TRBD2. J gave up 3 bases and V 0 bases, and 0 bases lay outside the gene matches. This CDR3 has 15 amino acids. In germline, CDR1 is SGDLS, CDR2 YYNGEE.

V gene TRBV11-3 combines with J gene TRBJ1-1; perhaps TRBD1 as D (6 bases). This CDR3 is built from 13 residues. Germline V gene sequence: CDR1 SGHNT, CDR2 YENEEA. The ends were cut back, 7 bases at V and 7 bases at J, with 16 bases in the middle. CDR3 sequence (DNA): TGTGCCAGCACAACGGGGGGGCTTAGTGAAGCTTTCTTT. Translation gives CASTTGGLSEAFF.

This chain joins TRBV7-3 and TRBJ2-7, with 7 bases matching TRBD1. V dropped 2 bases and J dropped 12; count of bases not matched to a gene: 4. The germline gives CDR1 SGHTA, CDR2 FQGTGA. This CDR3 spans 11 amino acids. The CDR3 is CASSLATGLYF. CDR3 sequence (DNA): TGTGCCAGCAGCTTAGCGACAGGGCTGTACTTC.

The CDR3 DNA reads TGCGCCAGCAGCTTTGTGGGACTAGGAATTGATCACGAGCAGTACTTC. Protein sequence: CASSFVGLGIDHEQYF. The rearrangement links TRBV5-1 to TRBJ2-7; the match to TRBD2 covers 8 bases. This CDR3 region has 16 residues. V shed 2 bases and J 5 bases; nucleotides not matched to a gene: 12. Germline V gene lookup returns CDR1 SGHRS and CDR2 YFSETQ.

The chain uses TRBV6-6 and TRBJ2-7; 10 bases fit TRBD2. V dropped 2 bases and J dropped 5; count of bases not matched to a gene: 3. Germline-derived CDR1 and CDR2 are MNHNY and SVGAGI (reference sequence). The CDR3 runs 14 residues. CDR3 in amino acids: CASSYLAGAHEQYF. The CDR3 DNA is TGTGCCAGCAGTTACCTAGCGGGAGCCCACGAGCAGTACTTC.

The chain joins TRBV5-4 to TRBJ2-1, with D unclear. Germline loops: CDR1 SGHNT, CDR2 YYREEE (reference sequence). The CDR3 totals 12 residues. The V and J ends lost 3 bases and 6 bases respectively, with 7 bases between them. CDR3 bases: TGTGCCAGCAGCTCCGATTCCAATGAGCAGTTCTTC. Encoded protein: CASSSDSNEQFF.

The CDR3 DNA reads TGTGCCAGCAGTTTGCTCGGCTCGAACTATGGCTACACCTTC. Translated, it gives CASSLLGSNYGYTF. The chain links TRBV28 to TRBJ1-2; no definite D call. Trimming shortened V by 3 bases and J by 2 bases, and 10 bases separated the two germline ends. CDR1 and CDR2 (germline): MDHEN, SYDVKM. This CDR3 is built from 14 residues.